The text below deals with one T cell receptor (beta chain). The entry originates in a study of cytomegalovirus exposure and HLA in healthy donors. PCR amplification relied on 60 Vbeta primers (plus 13 Jbeta primers). Repertoires were generated with immunoSEQ multiplex PCR, while TCRdb's copy carries only in-frame clones and drops some. The table shows some 130,000 clones, with 65% to 80% occurring only once. CDR1 and CDR2 (germline): MNHEY, SMNVEV (reference sequence). The CDR3 extends over 14 amino acids. V lost 6 bases, J lost 0 bases, and 4 bases stayed unmatched. This receptor was identified in a man aged 35-49 years in good health and CMV-seronegative. The sequencing sample was made of PBMCs. The gene calls are TRBV27 and TRBJ1-2, with 7 bases identical to TRBD1. CDR3 DNA sequence: TGTGCCAGCAGGGGGACAGCTGCTAACTATGGCTACACCTTC. This gives the protein CASRGTAANYGYTF.